The clone carrying this TCR beta chain was counted a single time. Its specificity is unknown. The CDR3 totals 13 residues. Germline V gives CDR1 SGHRS, CDR2 YFSETQ. V lost 2 bases and J lost 5, with 7 bases in between. This specimen comes from a study of T cell responses to AZD1222 COVID-19 vaccine. Libraries were prepared by immunoSEQ multiplex PCR; TCRdb keeps only in-frame clonotypes and omits some of them. The sample records some 97,000 clones, 80% to 90% being singletons. Findings and limits, study-wide: Baseline serology detected seropositivity in only six AZD1222 recipients.

The chain joins TRBV5-1 to TRBJ2-2; no reliable D call. This material consisted of peripheral blood, taken on day 0 of MenACWY control vaccination. This sequence originates from an adult in good health. The DNA of the CDR3 is TGCGCCAGCAGCTTTCTAGGTACCGGGGAGCTGTTTTTT. Amino acid sequence: CASSFLGTGELFF.